A selection of T cell receptor beta chains follows, all from one sample in a study of CD8+ T cells in alopecia areata. Some clones are missing from TCRdb's copy, which holds only in-frame ones; the method was immunoSEQ multiplex PCR. The table lists 200,000 to 250,000 clones, approximately 45% of them singletons. Sequences were derived from CD4+ T cells sorted from blood, sampled at roughly week 36, from a patient treated with tofacitinib. These receptor sequences come from a human donor with alopecia areata. Each CDR3 is given with its conserved first and last residue. The D gene is left open where the match is weak. Only part of the rows carry a size: once, few, many, or a class if the clone is expanded.

v_call: TRBV6-4
clone_size: NA
d_call: TRBD2
j_call: TRBJ2-3
cdr3_nt: TGTGCCAGCAGTGACGGGGTTAGCGGGATGGGAAGCACAGATACGCAGTATTTT
cdr3_aa: CASSDGVSGMGSTDTQYF

v_call: TRBV15
clone_size: NA
d_call: NA
j_call: TRBJ2-2
cdr3_nt: TGTGCCACCAGCAGAGACCACCCGGACAGATATCCCGGGGAGCTGTTTTTT
cdr3_aa: CATSRDHPDRYPGELFF

v_call: TRBV7-2
clone_size: NA
d_call: NA
j_call: TRBJ1-3
cdr3_nt: TGTGCCAGCAGCTTAGGAATGGGGCGGTTCTCTGGAAACACCATATATTTT
cdr3_aa: CASSLGMGRFSGNTIYF

v_call: TRBV15
clone_size: NA
d_call: NA
j_call: TRBJ2-6
cdr3_nt: TGTGCCACCAGCAGGGACCCAGTAGGAGGGGCCAACGTCCTGACTTTC
cdr3_aa: CATSRDPVGGANVLTF

v_call: TRBV7-9
clone_size: once
d_call: TRBD2
j_call: TRBJ2-7
cdr3_nt: TGTGCCAGCAGCTTTCCGACTAGCGGGAGGACGAGCTCCTACGAGCAGTACTTC
cdr3_aa: CASSFPTSGRTSSYEQYF

v_call: TRBV10-3
clone_size: NA
d_call: TRBD2
j_call: TRBJ2-5
cdr3_nt: TGTGCCATCACTTCGACTAGCGGGAAGGAGACCCAGTACTTC
cdr3_aa: CAITSTSGKETQYF

v_call: TRBV9
clone_size: few
d_call: TRBD1
j_call: TRBJ2-2
cdr3_nt: TGTGCCAGCAGCGTACAGGGGGACACCGGGGAGCTGTTTTTT
cdr3_aa: CASSVQGDTGELFF

v_call: TRBV4-1
clone_size: NA
d_call: NA
j_call: TRBJ1-2
cdr3_nt: TGCGCCAGCAGCCAAGAGGGCTATGGCTACACCTTC
cdr3_aa: CASSQEGYGYTF

v_call: TRBV5-4
clone_size: NA
d_call: NA
j_call: TRBJ1-1
cdr3_nt: TGTGCCAGCAGCTTGGAGAAGGGTAATAAGAAGGAAGCTTTCTTT
cdr3_aa: CASSLEKGNKKEAFF

v_call: TRBV7-9
clone_size: NA
d_call: TRBD1
j_call: TRBJ1-2
cdr3_nt: TGTGCCAGCAGCCCCGAGGGGGCTCTGGGGGGCTACACCTTC
cdr3_aa: CASSPEGALGGYTF

v_call: TRBV29-1
clone_size: NA
d_call: NA
j_call: TRBJ2-5
cdr3_nt: TGCAGCGGGACATCCTCGGAGACCCAGTACTTC
cdr3_aa: CSGTSSETQYF

v_call: TRBV25-1
clone_size: NA
d_call: NA
j_call: TRBJ2-7
cdr3_nt: TGTGCCAGCAGTGGTCTCTACGAGCAGTACTTC
cdr3_aa: CASSGLYEQYF

v_call: TRBV28
clone_size: few
d_call: TRBD2
j_call: TRBJ2-1
cdr3_nt: TGTGCCAGCAGTTGGGGGACTAGCAGGGGAGAGGATGAGCAGTTCTTC
cdr3_aa: CASSWGTSRGEDEQFF

v_call: TRBV29-1
clone_size: NA
d_call: NA
j_call: TRBJ1-1
cdr3_nt: TGCAGCGTTGGGGTGACAGGAGCCGTGAACACTGAAGCTTTCTTT
cdr3_aa: CSVGVTGAVNTEAFF

v_call: TRBV6-5
clone_size: NA
d_call: TRBD1
j_call: TRBJ2-5
cdr3_nt: TGTGCCAGCAGTTACTCGTGGACAGGGGTTAGAGAGACCCAGTACTTC
cdr3_aa: CASSYSWTGVRETQYF

v_call: TRBV30
clone_size: once
d_call: NA
j_call: TRBJ2-7
cdr3_nt: TGTGCCTGGGGACGCAGGGGAGAGGACGGAAACTTC
cdr3_aa: CAWGRRGEDGNF

v_call: TRBV7-9
clone_size: NA
d_call: NA
j_call: TRBJ1-2
cdr3_nt: TGTGCCAGCAGCTTATCCGCCTATGGCTACACCTTC
cdr3_aa: CASSLSAYGYTF

v_call: TRBV14
clone_size: NA
d_call: NA
j_call: TRBJ1-1
cdr3_nt: TGTGCCAGCAGCCTCCTTTCCACAGGACACACTGAAGCTTTCTTT
cdr3_aa: CASSLLSTGHTEAFF

v_call: TRBV7-3
clone_size: NA
d_call: TRBD2
j_call: TRBJ2-7
cdr3_nt: TGTGCCAGCAGCCCATGGGGACTAGCGGAGGGTACCTACGAGCAGTACTTC
cdr3_aa: CASSPWGLAEGTYEQYF

v_call: TRBV19
clone_size: few
d_call: TRBD1
j_call: TRBJ2-7
cdr3_nt: TGTGCCAGTAGGGGACAGGAGACCTACGAGCAGTACTTC
cdr3_aa: CASRGQETYEQYF

v_call: TRBV29-1
clone_size: NA
d_call: NA
j_call: TRBJ1-5
cdr3_nt: TGCAGCGTTGGCGCTTCAGCCGGGCAGCCCCAGCATTTT
cdr3_aa: CSVGASAGQPQHF

v_call: TRBV7-2
clone_size: NA
d_call: TRBD1
j_call: TRBJ1-1
cdr3_nt: TGTGCCAGCAGCAGGGACAGGGGGCGTACTGAAGCTTTCTTT
cdr3_aa: CASSRDRGRTEAFF

v_call: TRBV29-1
clone_size: NA
d_call: TRBD2
j_call: TRBJ2-7
cdr3_nt: TGCAGCGTCAGTGTGGGACTAGCGGGAGGCGACTACGAGCAGTACTTC
cdr3_aa: CSVSVGLAGGDYEQYF

v_call: TRBV25-1
clone_size: NA
d_call: NA
j_call: TRBJ2-3
cdr3_nt: TGTGCCAGCAGTTCACCGGAGAGGCTGACAGATACGCAGTATTTT
cdr3_aa: CASSSPERLTDTQYF

v_call: TRBV28
clone_size: NA
d_call: NA
j_call: TRBJ1-5
cdr3_nt: TGTGCCAGCAGTCCCGCGGGGAATAATCAGCCCCAGCATTTT
cdr3_aa: CASSPAGNNQPQHF

v_call: TRBV2
clone_size: few
d_call: NA
j_call: TRBJ2-2
cdr3_nt: TGTGCCAGCAGTGAACCCCGGCGGGAGCTGTTTTTT
cdr3_aa: CASSEPRRELFF

v_call: TRBV5-1
clone_size: once
d_call: NA
j_call: TRBJ1-5
cdr3_nt: TGCGCCAGCAGCTTGGCAGGCGGACAAAACCAGCCCCAGCATTTT
cdr3_aa: CASSLAGGQNQPQHF

v_call: TRBV4-3
clone_size: NA
d_call: NA
j_call: TRBJ1-3
cdr3_nt: TGCGCCAGCAGCCAAGATGCACCTCGGGGAGCTACCTCTGGAAACACCATATATTTT
cdr3_aa: CASSQDAPRGATSGNTIYF

v_call: TRBV7-2
clone_size: NA
d_call: NA
j_call: TRBJ1-2
cdr3_nt: TGTGCCAGCAGCTCCCAGATCCAGGGGTCCTATGGCTACACCTTC
cdr3_aa: CASSSQIQGSYGYTF

v_call: TRBV6-1
clone_size: few
d_call: TRBD1
j_call: TRBJ2-7
cdr3_nt: TGTGCCAACTTGATCCGACAGGGAACCGAGCAGTACTTC
cdr3_aa: CANLIRQGTEQYF

v_call: TRBV30
clone_size: NA
d_call: NA
j_call: TRBJ2-7
cdr3_nt: TGTGCCTGTGCACCTAACCAGTACGAGCAGTACTTC
cdr3_aa: CACAPNQYEQYF

v_call: TRBV25-1
clone_size: NA
d_call: NA
j_call: TRBJ2-7
cdr3_nt: TGTGCCAGCAGTGACCCCTACGAGCAGTACTTC
cdr3_aa: CASSDPYEQYF

v_call: TRBV10-3
clone_size: NA
d_call: NA
j_call: TRBJ2-2
cdr3_nt: TGTGCCATCATGAAGACAAGTTCGGGCACCGGGGAGCTGTTTTTT
cdr3_aa: CAIMKTSSGTGELFF

v_call: TRBV6-6
clone_size: NA
d_call: NA
j_call: TRBJ2-3
cdr3_nt: TGTGCCAGCACCCCCCAAGATTCGAATACGCAGTATTTT
cdr3_aa: CASTPQDSNTQYF

v_call: TRBV7-3
clone_size: few
d_call: TRBD1
j_call: TRBJ2-5
cdr3_nt: TGTGCCAGCAGCCCAGGGACAGGGGGCGCGTGGGAGACCCAGTACTTC
cdr3_aa: CASSPGTGGAWETQYF

v_call: TRBV6-6
clone_size: NA
d_call: NA
j_call: TRBJ1-6
cdr3_nt: TGTGCCAGCGCGGGTCTACTTAATTCACCCCTCCACTTT
cdr3_aa: CASAGLLNSPLHF

v_call: TRBV29-1
clone_size: few
d_call: TRBD2
j_call: TRBJ2-1
cdr3_nt: TGCAGCGCCGGGACTAGCGGGACCGAGCAGTTCTTC
cdr3_aa: CSAGTSGTEQFF

v_call: TRBV6-5
clone_size: few
d_call: NA
j_call: TRBJ2-5
cdr3_nt: TGTGCCAGCAGGAATCCCTCGGCTCAAGAGACCCAGTACTTC
cdr3_aa: CASRNPSAQETQYF

v_call: TRBV19
clone_size: NA
d_call: NA
j_call: TRBJ2-7
cdr3_nt: TGTGCCAGTAGGAGAGGACGGGAAGAGCAGTACTTC
cdr3_aa: CASRRGREEQYF

v_call: TRBV5-1
clone_size: few
d_call: TRBD2
j_call: TRBJ2-7
cdr3_nt: TGCGCCAGCAGCCAAGATCTCGGACTAGAGGGCTACGAGCAGTACTTC
cdr3_aa: CASSQDLGLEGYEQYF

v_call: TRBV21-1
clone_size: NA
d_call: NA
j_call: TRBJ2-1
cdr3_nt: TGTGCCAGGGAGCATGAGGCCTCCTACAATGAGCAGTTCTTC
cdr3_aa: CAREHEASYNEQFF

v_call: TRBV4-3
clone_size: once
d_call: NA
j_call: TRBJ2-1
cdr3_nt: TGCGCCAGCAGCCAAGTCAGGCGTCCGAGCTCCTACAATGAGCAGTTCTTC
cdr3_aa: CASSQVRRPSSYNEQFF

v_call: TRBV6-6
clone_size: NA
d_call: NA
j_call: TRBJ1-2
cdr3_nt: TGTGCCAGCAGTTATCAGGGGAATAACTATGGCTACACCTTC
cdr3_aa: CASSYQGNNYGYTF

v_call: TRBV30
clone_size: NA
d_call: NA
j_call: TRBJ1-2
cdr3_nt: TGTGCCTGGAGTGTACGGGTGAATTTGGGCTACACCTTC
cdr3_aa: CAWSVRVNLGYTF

v_call: TRBV9
clone_size: NA
d_call: TRBD2
j_call: TRBJ2-7
cdr3_nt: TGTGCCAGCAGCCCTACAAGCGGGAGTTCCCCCGAGCAGTACTTC
cdr3_aa: CASSPTSGSSPEQYF

v_call: TRBV7-2
clone_size: few
d_call: TRBD2
j_call: TRBJ2-7
cdr3_nt: TGTGCCAGCAGCGCTAGCGGGAGGAACTACGAGCAGTACTTC
cdr3_aa: CASSASGRNYEQYF

v_call: TRBV23-1
clone_size: NA
d_call: TRBD2
j_call: TRBJ2-7
cdr3_nt: TGCGCCAGAACCGGGACTAGCAGGGGCCCCTACGAGCAGTACTTC
cdr3_aa: CARTGTSRGPYEQYF

v_call: TRBV5-1
clone_size: NA
d_call: NA
j_call: TRBJ2-7
cdr3_nt: TGCGCCAGCAGCTTGGAAGGGGCAGCCTACGAGCAGTACTTC
cdr3_aa: CASSLEGAAYEQYF

v_call: TRBV27
clone_size: NA
d_call: TRBD2
j_call: TRBJ2-3
cdr3_nt: TGTGCCAGCAGTCACCCTAGCGGGGAGACAGATACGCAGTATTTT
cdr3_aa: CASSHPSGETDTQYF

v_call: TRBV9
clone_size: few
d_call: TRBD2
j_call: TRBJ2-5
cdr3_nt: TGTGCCAGCAGCGTGAGCGGGAGCTTTGGAGAGACCCAGTACTTC
cdr3_aa: CASSVSGSFGETQYF

v_call: TRBV4-3
clone_size: NA
d_call: TRBD1
j_call: TRBJ2-7
cdr3_nt: TGCGCCAGCAGTAGGGACAGGTACTACGAGCAGTACTTC
cdr3_aa: CASSRDRYYEQYF

v_call: TRBV29-1
clone_size: many
d_call: TRBD2
j_call: TRBJ2-3
cdr3_nt: TGCAGCGCCAAGCGGGAGTTGACAGATACGCAGTATTTT
cdr3_aa: CSAKRELTDTQYF

v_call: TRBV4-2
clone_size: few
d_call: TRBD2
j_call: TRBJ2-1
cdr3_nt: TGTGCCAGCCGCCGTCAGACGGGAGGGGATGAGCAGTTCTTC
cdr3_aa: CASRRQTGGDEQFF

v_call: TRBV7-8
clone_size: few
d_call: TRBD2
j_call: TRBJ2-1
cdr3_nt: TGTGCCAGCAGCCAAAACCGACTAGCGGCTTACAATGAGCAGTTCTTC
cdr3_aa: CASSQNRLAAYNEQFF